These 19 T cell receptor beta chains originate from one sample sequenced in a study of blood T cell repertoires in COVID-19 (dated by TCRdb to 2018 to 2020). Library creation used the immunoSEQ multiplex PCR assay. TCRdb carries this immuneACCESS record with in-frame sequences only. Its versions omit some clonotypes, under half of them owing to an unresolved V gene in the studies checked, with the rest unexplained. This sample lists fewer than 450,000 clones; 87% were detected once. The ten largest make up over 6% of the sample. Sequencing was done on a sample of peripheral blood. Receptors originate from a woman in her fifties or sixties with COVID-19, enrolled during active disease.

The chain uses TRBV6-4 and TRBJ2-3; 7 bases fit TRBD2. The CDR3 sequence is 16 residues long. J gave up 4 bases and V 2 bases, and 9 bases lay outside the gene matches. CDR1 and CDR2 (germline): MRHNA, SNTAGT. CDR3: CASSDRAGASSDTQYF. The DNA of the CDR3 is TGTGCCAGCAGTGACAGGGCGGGAGCGTCGTCAGATACGCAGTATTTT.

The CDR3 protein is CASSQDPCGRGGEKLFF. As DNA, the CDR3 is TGTGCCAGCAGCCAAGACCCCTGCGGGAGGGGTGGAGAAAAACTGTTTTTT. This chain links TRBV3-1 (or the pseudogene TRBV3-2) with TRBJ1-4; maybe TRBD1 (5 bases). The V and J ends lost 0 bases and 8 bases respectively, with 19 bases between them. CDR1 is LGHDT and CDR2 is YNNKEL in the germline V gene (reference sequence). The CDR3 runs to 17 residues.

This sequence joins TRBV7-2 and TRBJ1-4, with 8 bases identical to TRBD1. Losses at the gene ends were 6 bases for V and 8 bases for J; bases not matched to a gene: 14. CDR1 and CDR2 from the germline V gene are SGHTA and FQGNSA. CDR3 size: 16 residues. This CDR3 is CASRPPAGDRREKLFF. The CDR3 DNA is TGTGCCAGCAGACCCCCGGCTGGGGACAGGCGGGAAAAACTGTTTTTT.

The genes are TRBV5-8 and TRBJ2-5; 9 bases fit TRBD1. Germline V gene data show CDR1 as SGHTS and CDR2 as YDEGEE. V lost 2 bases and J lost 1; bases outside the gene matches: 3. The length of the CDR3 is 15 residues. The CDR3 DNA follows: TGTGCCAGCAGCTTCTTGGACAGGGGCCAAGAGACCCAGTACTTC. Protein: CASSFLDRGQETQYF.

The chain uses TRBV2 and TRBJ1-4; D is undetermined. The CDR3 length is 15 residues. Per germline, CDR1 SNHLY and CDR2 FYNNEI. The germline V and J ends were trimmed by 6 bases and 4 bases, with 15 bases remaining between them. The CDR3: CASSRRVGSNEKLFF. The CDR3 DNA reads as TGTGCCAGCAGCCGACGAGTTGGGAGTAATGAAAAACTGTTTTTT.

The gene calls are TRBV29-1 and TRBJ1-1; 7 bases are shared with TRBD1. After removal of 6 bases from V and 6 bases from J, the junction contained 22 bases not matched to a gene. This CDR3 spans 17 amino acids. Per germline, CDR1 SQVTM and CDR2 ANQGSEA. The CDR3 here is CSVFGGFRLTGLAEAFF. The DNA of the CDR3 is TGCAGCGTATTTGGGGGTTTTCGCCTGACAGGGTTGGCTGAAGCTTTCTTT.

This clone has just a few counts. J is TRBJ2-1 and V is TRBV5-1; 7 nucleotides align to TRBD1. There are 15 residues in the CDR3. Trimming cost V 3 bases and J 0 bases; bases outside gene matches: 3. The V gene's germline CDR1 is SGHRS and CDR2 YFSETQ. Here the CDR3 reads CASSSGQISYNEQFF. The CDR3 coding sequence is TGCGCCAGCAGCTCGGGACAGATCTCCTACAATGAGCAGTTCTTC.

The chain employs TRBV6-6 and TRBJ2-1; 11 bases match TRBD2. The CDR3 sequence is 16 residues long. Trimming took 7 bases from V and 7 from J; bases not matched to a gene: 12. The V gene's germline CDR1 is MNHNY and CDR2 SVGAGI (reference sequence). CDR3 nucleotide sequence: TGTGCCAGCATCAAAGCGACTAGCGGGGCATTGAATGAGCAGTTCTTC. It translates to CASIKATSGALNEQFF.

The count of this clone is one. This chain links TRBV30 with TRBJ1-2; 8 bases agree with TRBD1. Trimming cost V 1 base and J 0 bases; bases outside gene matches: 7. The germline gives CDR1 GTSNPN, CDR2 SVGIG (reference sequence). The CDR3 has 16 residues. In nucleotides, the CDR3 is TGTGCCTGGAGTGCCGGGACAGGCGGACCTAACTATGGCTACACCTTC. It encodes CAWSAGTGGPNYGYTF.

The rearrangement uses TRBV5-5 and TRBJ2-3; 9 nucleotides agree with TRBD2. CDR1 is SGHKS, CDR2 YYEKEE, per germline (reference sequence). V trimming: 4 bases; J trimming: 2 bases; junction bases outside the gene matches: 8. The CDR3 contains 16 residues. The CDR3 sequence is CASSPLSGSSTDTQYF. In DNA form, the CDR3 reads TGTGCCAGCAGCCCGCTTAGCGGGAGTTCCACAGATACGCAGTATTTT.

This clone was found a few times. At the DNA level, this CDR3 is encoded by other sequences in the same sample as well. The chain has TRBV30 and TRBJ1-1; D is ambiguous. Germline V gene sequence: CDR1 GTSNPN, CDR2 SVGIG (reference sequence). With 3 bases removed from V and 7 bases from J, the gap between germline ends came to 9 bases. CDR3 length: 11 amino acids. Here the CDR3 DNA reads TGTGCCTGGAGCCCTGACAATGAAGCTTTCTTT. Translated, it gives CAWSPDNEAFF.

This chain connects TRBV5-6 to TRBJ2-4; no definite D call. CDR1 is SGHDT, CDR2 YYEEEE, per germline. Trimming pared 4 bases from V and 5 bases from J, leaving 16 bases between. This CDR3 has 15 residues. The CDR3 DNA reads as TGTGCCAGCAGCCCTCGTTTTTTGTTCCAAAACATTCAGTACTTC. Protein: CASSPRFLFQNIQYF. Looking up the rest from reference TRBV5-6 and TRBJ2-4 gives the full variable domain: DAGVTQSPTHLIKTRGQQVTLRCSPKSGHDTVSWYQQALGQGPQFIFQYYEEEERQRGNFPDRFSGHQFPNYSSELNVNALLLGDSALYLCASSPRFLFQNIQYFGAGTRLSVL.

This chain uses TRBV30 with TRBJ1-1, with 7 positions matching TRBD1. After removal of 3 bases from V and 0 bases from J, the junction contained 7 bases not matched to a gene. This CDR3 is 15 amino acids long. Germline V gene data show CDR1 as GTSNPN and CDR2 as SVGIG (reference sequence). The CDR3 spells CAWRKKTGVNTEAFF. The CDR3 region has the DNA TGTGCCTGGAGGAAGAAAACAGGGGTGAACACTGAAGCTTTCTTT.

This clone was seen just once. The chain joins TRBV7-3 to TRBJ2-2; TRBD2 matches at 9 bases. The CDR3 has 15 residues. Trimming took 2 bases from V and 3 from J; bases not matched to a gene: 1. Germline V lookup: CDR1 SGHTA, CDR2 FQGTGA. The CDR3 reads CASSLGTSYTGELFF. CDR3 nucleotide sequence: TGTGCCAGCAGCTTAGGGACTAGCTACACCGGGGAGCTGTTTTTT.

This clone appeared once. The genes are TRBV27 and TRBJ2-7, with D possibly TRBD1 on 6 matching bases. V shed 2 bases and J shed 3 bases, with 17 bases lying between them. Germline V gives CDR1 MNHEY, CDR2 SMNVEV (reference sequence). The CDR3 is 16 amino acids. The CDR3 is CASSLRGRQGNYEQYF. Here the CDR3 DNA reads TGTGCCAGCAGTTTAAGAGGTAGGCAGGGGAACTACGAGCAGTACTTC.

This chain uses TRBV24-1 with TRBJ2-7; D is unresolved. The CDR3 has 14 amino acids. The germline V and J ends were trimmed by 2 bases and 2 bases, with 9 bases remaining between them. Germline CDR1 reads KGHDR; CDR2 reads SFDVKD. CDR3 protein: CATSDYPRTYEQYF. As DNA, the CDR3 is TGTGCCACCAGTGATTATCCCAGAACCTACGAGCAGTACTTC.

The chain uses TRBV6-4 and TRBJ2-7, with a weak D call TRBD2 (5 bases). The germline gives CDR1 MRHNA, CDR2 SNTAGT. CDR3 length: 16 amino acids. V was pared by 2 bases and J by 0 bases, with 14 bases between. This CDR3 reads CASSDPGSRSSYEQYF. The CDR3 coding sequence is TGTGCCAGCAGTGACCCGGGGTCTAGAAGCTCCTACGAGCAGTACTTC.

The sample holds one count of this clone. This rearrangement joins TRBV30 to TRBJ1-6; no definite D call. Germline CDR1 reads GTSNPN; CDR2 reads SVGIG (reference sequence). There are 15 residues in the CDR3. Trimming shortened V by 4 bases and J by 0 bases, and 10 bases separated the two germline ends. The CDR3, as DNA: TGTGCCTGGACCCCATGGAGCTCCTATAATTCACCCCTCCACTTT. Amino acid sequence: CAWTPWSSYNSPLHF.

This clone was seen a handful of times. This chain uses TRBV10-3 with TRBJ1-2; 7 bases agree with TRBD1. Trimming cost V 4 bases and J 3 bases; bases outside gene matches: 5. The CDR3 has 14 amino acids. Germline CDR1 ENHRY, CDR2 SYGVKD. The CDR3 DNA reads TGTGCCATCAGTGTGACAGGGCAGGACTATGGCTACACCTTC. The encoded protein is CAISVTGQDYGYTF.